This TCR beta chain appears in the sequencing data of a study of T cell changes during pregnancy in multiple sclerosis. This clone was seen a few times. Sequenced by immunoSEQ multiplex PCR; TCRdb stores in-frame clones only, minus some. The data hold about 39,000 clones, with roughly 94% observed a single time. The starting material was peripheral blood, obtained in the third trimester of pregnancy. The clonotype originates from a female donor with multiple sclerosis, enrolled in a pregnancy study.

CDR3 in amino acids: CASSITGGNTEAFF. CDR3 bases: TGTGCCAGTAGTATAACAGGGGGAAACACTGAAGCTTTCTTT. The chain couples TRBV19 to TRBJ1-1; TRBD1 matches at 8 bases. Germline CDR1 reads LNHDA; CDR2 reads SQIVND (reference sequence). The CDR3 loop spans 14 amino acids. V lost 2 bases to trimming and J lost 2 bases; unmatched junction nucleotides: 1.